The table lists the clone carrying this TCR beta chain with a few counts. What it binds is not known. The CDR3 runs 14 residues. From germline, CDR1 is SEHNR and CDR2 FQNEAQ (reference sequence). V was clipped by 7 bases and J by 1 base, with 13 bases between them. A second PCR of roughly 7 to 11 cycles used a sample-barcoded 5' primer and a J-beta primer mix. All samples gave at least 2.5 million CDR3-containing paired-end reads. MiXCR, applied by TCRdb to the 5' RACE reads, yields one record per CDR3 protein. The sample has about 730,000 distinct CDR3 sequences; 35% to 45% are singletons. This sample was included in a study of blood T cells in healthy people across ages. General study points: TCR beta diversity correlated strongly with naive T cell percentage. Per million T cells, TCR beta diversity dropped about linearly as age rose.

This sequence joins TRBV7-9 and TRBJ1-1, with D perhaps matching TRBD1 (6 bases). The TCR sequence derives from a woman aged 55 to 70 in good health. Sequenced: blood. The CDR3 here is CASTLQGGNTEAFF. The CDR3, as DNA: TGTGCCAGCACCCTACAGGGAGGGAACACTGAAGCTTTCTTT.